This T cell receptor beta chain is from a study of T-cell memory formation after mild COVID-19 (dated by TCRdb to the early 2020s). Broadly, across the study: Most TCR sequence clusters were specific to one of the two donors. T-cell clones expanding and contracting after mild COVID-19 in a couple of donors were tracked by longitudinal TCRalpha and TCRbeta repertoire sequencing. Two young, previously healthy adult volunteers, one female and one male, were included in the cohort.

Findings and caveats that apply to the study as a whole: Contracting CD4+ clones turned up mainly in the CM and EM memory subsets, whereas EMRA was where CD8+ clones were enriched. Balanced CD4/CD8 phenotypes were observed for clones contracting from day 15 to 85, whereas a bias towards CD4+ was observed for a second wave of clones expanding from day 15 to 37. Some responding clones were detected in pre-infection memory, which suggested that pre-existing cross-reactive memory T cells had joined the SARS-CoV-2 response. The study covered only a couple of mild cases, and larger cohorts including severe cases with pre-infection samples were considered necessary. The second-wave clones that peaked on day 37 were not confirmed to be SARS-CoV-2 specific.

About this clonotype: This receptor's antigen is unknown. Per-base qualities were not stored, and no clone one base away is much larger.

Ficoll-Paque density gradient centrifugation was the method used to isolate PBMCs. A distance of 10 bases separates the germline ends of V and J, which lose 1 base and 6 bases respectively. The CDR3 numbers 14 residues from cysteine through phenylalanine. The sequence is cut down to CDR3 DNA, 42 bases in frame from base 1. Sequencing instrument: Illumina NovaSeq 6000. cDNA libraries for TCRalpha and TCRbeta were prepared by 5'RACE using constant-segment primers, with sample barcodes and unique molecular identifiers added. RNA was extracted from every sample with Trizol reagent. The libraries were amplified in two PCR steps, and the second step added a second sample barcode and Illumina TruSeq adapters. Libraries were sequenced on an Illumina NovaSeq with 2 x 150 bp paired-end reads. On the authors' methods: The reads were demultiplexed and collapsed into UMI-guided consensus sequences using migec v1.2.7. With mixcr v2.1.11, UMI consensuses were aligned to TRA and TRB V and J templates and assembled into clonotypes. A clonotype was counted as expanded or contracted only if both edgeR and NoisET called the change significant, with noise models trained on biological replicates. For edgeR calls, the thresholds were a false discovery rate-adjusted p below 0.01 and a log2 fold-change of 1. PCA with hierarchical clustering of max-normalized trajectories of the 1000 most abundant clonotypes was used as exploratory dynamics analysis. Each responding clone was given a CD4 or CD8 phenotype based on the CD4+ and CD8+ repertoires, which had been sequenced separately. Using fastp at Q25 and MiXCR, TCRdb reprocessed the public reads and kept productive beta chains. Rows with one shared CDR3 protein collapse into an entry with the most common genes and DNA. None of the V and J calls come from the authors' own analysis; TCRdb made them. The sample includes hundreds of thousands of distinct CDR3 sequences, with less than 25% observed a single time. The ten largest account for about 8.4% of the sample.

The chain uses TRBV12-3 or TRBV12-4 and TRBJ1-5; no D gene is confidently identified. The sequencing sample was made of PBMCs or a T cell subset sorted from them (not recorded which). The TCR was taken from an adult woman who had mild COVID-19 (a few samples of this study predate the infection). The sample titles of this study are shuffled in the database, so cell type and time point are left out; the donor was told from shared clones. In nucleotides, the sequence is TGTGCCAGCAGTTTAGTCCCGGGAGTTCAGCCCCAGCATTTT. This sequence encodes CASSLVPGVQPQHF.